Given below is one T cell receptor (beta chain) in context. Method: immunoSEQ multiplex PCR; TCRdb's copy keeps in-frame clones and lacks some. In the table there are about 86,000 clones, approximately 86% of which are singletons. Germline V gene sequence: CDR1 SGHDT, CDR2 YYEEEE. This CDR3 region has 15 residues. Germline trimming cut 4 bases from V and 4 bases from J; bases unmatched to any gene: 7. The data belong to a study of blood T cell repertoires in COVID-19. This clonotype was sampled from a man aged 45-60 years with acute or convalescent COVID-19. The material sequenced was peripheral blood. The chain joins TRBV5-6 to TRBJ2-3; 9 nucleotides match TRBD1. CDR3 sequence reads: CASSEGQGGADTQYF. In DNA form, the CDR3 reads TGTGCCAGCAGCGAGGGACAGGGCGGCGCAGATACGCAGTATTTT.